This paragraph reports one TCR beta chain. As yet, its antigen is unknown. TCRdb analysed the reads with MiXCR anew, one entry per CDR3 protein. This repertoire shows 70,000 to 95,000 distinct CDR3 sequences, approximately 32% found once; its top ten account for over 60%. The V and J ends lost 0 bases and 0 bases respectively, with 6 bases between them. The germline V gene encodes CDR1 ENHRY and CDR2 SYGVKD. The CDR3 totals 15 residues. The data stem from a study of T cell repertoires in cytomegalovirus infection. Study-level information: CMV infection and matching HLA type were both indicated by public TCR beta signatures.

J is TRBJ2-1 and V is TRBV10-3; D not resolved. The specimen comprised CD8+ T cells from cultured PBMCs, sampled from culture after CMV antigen stimulation. The source of this sequence is a human donor in good health (CMV status not recorded). Some clones in this sample may be carry-over from other donors' samples. CDR3 residues: CAISESQSSYNEQFF. Here the CDR3 DNA reads TGTGCCATCAGTGAGTCTCAGAGCTCCTACAATGAGCAGTTCTTC.